The rows below give T cell receptor beta chains drawn from one sample of a study of shared clonotypes between healthy human individuals. TCRdb's copy holds only in-frame clones and misses some; the assay was immunoSEQ multiplex PCR. The sample comprises 2 million to 2.5 million clones, 85% to 95% of which are singletons, and roughly 0.36% rests with the top ten. The sequencing input was naive CD4+ T cells from PBMCs. The source is a man between 18 and 29 years old in good health. Some clones in this sample may be carry-over from other donors' samples. Each CDR3 is given with its conserved first and last residue. The order of the fields is V gene, clone size, CDR3 length, D gene, J gene, CDR3 protein, CDR3 DNA. A D gene is named only where the DNA matches it firmly. Expanded clones get a size class; other rows say once, few or many, or leave the size out.

TRBV5-1,-,14,TRBD1,TRBJ2-7,CASRAGQGVNEQYF,TGCGCCAGCCGCGCGGGACAGGGGGTGAACGAGCAGTACTTC
TRBV6-5,-,15,-,TRBJ1-3,CASSSPRGSGNTIYF,TGTGCCAGCAGCTCCCCGAGGGGCTCTGGAAACACCATATATTTT
TRBV5-1,-,15,-,TRBJ2-7,CASSLGTRRGDEQYF,TGCGCCAGCAGCTTGGGAACCAGGAGGGGCGACGAGCAGTACTTC
TRBV5-1,-,15,TRBD1,TRBJ2-7,CASSLGGTGLYEQYF,TGCGCCAGCAGCTTGGGGGGGACAGGACTCTACGAGCAGTACTTC
TRBV25-1,-,16,-,TRBJ1-2,CASSRPGQLPNYGYTF,TGTGCCAGCAGTCGCCCCGGACAGCTTCCTAACTATGGCTACACCTTC
TRBV29-1,-,15,TRBD2,TRBJ2-3,CSVSIAGGSTDTQYF,TGCAGCGTTTCCATAGCGGGAGGTAGCACAGATACGCAGTATTTT
TRBV7-3,-,13,-,TRBJ2-2,CASSLSGRGELFF,TGTGCCAGCAGCTTAAGTGGTCGCGGGGAGCTGTTTTTT
TRBV28,-,15,-,TRBJ2-2,CASSSPGRWTGELFF,TGTGCCAGCAGCTCCCCGGGGCGATGGACCGGGGAGCTGTTTTTT
TRBV10-3,-,15,-,TRBJ1-2,CAISEFMAVSYGYTF,TGTGCCATCAGTGAGTTTATGGCGGTCTCCTATGGCTACACCTTC
TRBV7-3,-,16,-,TRBJ2-2,CASSLGASGSAGELFF,TGTGCCAGCAGCTTAGGAGCGTCAGGGAGTGCCGGGGAGCTGTTTTTT
TRBV28,-,13,-,TRBJ2-5,CASRHRPAETQYF,TGTGCCAGCAGACACCGACCGGCGGAGACCCAGTACTTC
TRBV28,-,13,-,TRBJ1-1,CASSLGLGLRAFF,TGTGCCAGCAGTTTAGGCCTGGGGTTGCGGGCTTTCTTT
TRBV6-1,-,13,-,TRBJ2-7,CASTRDRAHEQYF,TGTGCCAGCACCCGGGACCGAGCCCACGAGCAGTACTTC
TRBV28,few,15,TRBD1,TRBJ1-5,CASISGTVSNQPQHF,TGTGCCAGCATCTCCGGGACAGTTAGCAATCAGCCCCAGCATTTT
TRBV4-1,-,17,TRBD1,TRBJ2-5,CASSPRPEDRGLETQYF,TGCGCCAGCAGCCCCCGACCAGAGGACAGGGGGCTCGAGACCCAGTACTTC
TRBV7-2,once,14,-,TRBJ1-3,CASSQGGSGNTIYF,TGTGCCAGCAGCCAGGGTGGCTCTGGAAACACCATATATTTT
TRBV19,-,16,-,TRBJ2-7,CASSRQLGVSGYEQYF,TGTGCCAGTAGTAGGCAACTGGGGGTTTCCGGCTACGAGCAGTACTTC
TRBV5-1,-,17,TRBD1,TRBJ2-7,CASSPGSFRDRGTEQYF,TGCGCCAGCAGCCCGGGTTCCTTCCGGGACAGGGGCACCGAGCAGTACTTC
TRBV11-2,-,14,TRBD1,TRBJ1-1,CASSVTGEYTEAFF,TGTGCCAGCAGCGTGACAGGGGAGTACACTGAAGCTTTCTTT
TRBV4-3,-,16,-,TRBJ2-6,CASSGTHRAGANVLTF,TGCGCCAGCAGCGGAACTCACAGGGCTGGGGCCAACGTCCTGACTTTC
TRBV18,-,14,TRBD1,TRBJ1-1,CASSPDRTYTEAFF,TGTGCCAGCTCACCGGACAGGACTTACACTGAAGCTTTCTTT
TRBV7-9,-,15,-,TRBJ1-1,CASSLLPVANTEAFF,TGTGCCAGCAGCCTACTCCCGGTTGCGAACACTGAAGCTTTCTTT
TRBV9,once,15,TRBD1,TRBJ2-6,CASSANRGRANVLTF,TGTGCCAGCAGCGCAAACAGGGGACGAGCCAACGTCCTGACTTTC
TRBV5-6,-,14,TRBD1,TRBJ1-2,CASSRIGQDYGYTF,TGTGCCAGCAGCCGGATTGGACAGGACTATGGCTACACCTTC
TRBV2,few,11,-,TRBJ2-7,CASSPTYEQYF,TGTGCCAGCAGCCCTACCTACGAGCAGTACTTC
TRBV5-1,-,13,-,TRBJ2-2,CASREELSGELFF,TGCGCCAGCAGGGAGGAATTATCCGGGGAGCTGTTTTTT
TRBV14,once,16,TRBD2,TRBJ2-7,CASSQVSSGRWGEQYF,TGTGCCAGCAGCCAAGTATCTAGCGGGAGATGGGGCGAGCAGTACTTC
TRBV6-1,-,12,-,TRBJ2-7,CASSAPRDEQYF,TGTGCCAGCAGCGCCCCGAGAGACGAGCAGTACTTC
TRBV29-1,-,13,TRBD2,TRBJ2-1,CSVASGRYNEQFF,TGCAGCGTTGCTAGCGGGAGATACAATGAGCAGTTCTTC
TRBV5-1,once,15,-,TRBJ1-3,CASSLLREPGNTIYF,TGCGCCAGCAGCTTGTTGAGGGAGCCTGGAAACACCATATATTTT
TRBV6-5,-,14,TRBD1,TRBJ2-7,CASSQHRGTYEQYF,TGTGCCAGCAGTCAACACAGGGGAACCTACGAGCAGTACTTC
TRBV5-1,-,16,TRBD1,TRBJ2-2,CANSGTGTEGTGELFF,TGCGCCAACAGCGGGACAGGGACGGAAGGCACCGGGGAGCTGTTTTTT
TRBV5-4,-,17,TRBD2,TRBJ2-7,CASRYGTSGRGTYEQYF,TGTGCCAGCAGATACGGGACTAGCGGGAGGGGGACCTACGAGCAGTACTTC
TRBV28,-,14,-,TRBJ1-2,CASSPVDPNYGYTF,TGTGCCAGCAGCCCCGTTGACCCTAACTATGGCTACACCTTC
TRBV19,-,17,TRBD2,TRBJ2-1,CASSIDLLAGGRVEQFF,TGTGCCAGTAGTATAGATTTACTAGCGGGAGGGCGGGTTGAGCAGTTCTTC
TRBV2,-,12,-,TRBJ1-5,CAMGEGRQPQHF,TGTGCCATGGGGGAGGGTCGGCAGCCCCAGCATTTT
TRBV7-2,-,14,-,TRBJ2-5,CASSSPGLGETQYF,TGTGCCAGCAGCTCCCCCGGCTTAGGGGAGACCCAGTACTTC
TRBV6-1,-,16,-,TRBJ2-1,CASSEGDQGYYNEQFF,TGTGCCAGCAGTGAAGGAGATCAGGGTTATTACAATGAGCAGTTCTTC
TRBV7-3,-,15,-,TRBJ2-1,CASSFLGTSYNEQFF,TGTGCCAGCAGCTTCCTGGGGACCTCCTACAATGAGCAGTTCTTC
TRBV19,-,16,TRBD1,TRBJ1-2,CASSIATGGLNYGYTF,TGTGCCAGTAGTATCGCTACAGGGGGGCTTAACTATGGCTACACCTTC
TRBV18,-,17,-,TRBJ2-6,CASSPKLGTSGANVLTF,TGTGCCAGCTCACCCAAGTTGGGGACGTCTGGGGCCAACGTCCTGACTTTC
TRBV20-1,-,11,-,TRBJ1-1,CSARLNTEAFF,TGCAGTGCTAGACTGAACACTGAAGCTTTCTTT
TRBV28,-,17,TRBD1,TRBJ2-6,CASSRTGGYSGANVLTF,TGTGCCAGCAGTCGAACAGGGGGTTACTCTGGGGCCAACGTCCTGACTTTC
TRBV7-9,-,14,-,TRBJ2-3,CASSFEGSTDTQYF,TGTGCCAGCAGCTTCGAAGGTAGCACAGATACGCAGTATTTT
TRBV6-1,-,14,-,TRBJ2-3,CASSDGPLTDTQYF,TGTGCCAGCAGTGATGGTCCCCTCACAGATACGCAGTATTTT
TRBV7-9,-,19,TRBD2,TRBJ2-1,CASSLGPDSGLTPYNEQFF,TGTGCCAGCAGCTTAGGTCCAGATAGCGGGCTTACACCCTACAATGAGCAGTTCTTC
TRBV18,-,16,TRBD1,TRBJ1-4,CASSPYTGTGLEKLFF,TGTGCCAGCTCACCATACACCGGGACAGGGTTAGAAAAACTGTTTTTT
TRBV7-3,-,16,TRBD1,TRBJ2-7,CASSLNPGQGAGEQYF,TGTGCCAGCAGCCTCAACCCGGGACAGGGTGCGGGGGAGCAGTACTTC
TRBV18,-,14,-,TRBJ2-7,CASSPASGGYEQYF,TGTGCCAGCTCACCGGCCAGTGGGGGCTACGAGCAGTACTTC
TRBV5-6,-,17,TRBD2,TRBJ2-1,CASSPNPTSGRWNEQFF,TGTGCCAGCAGCCCCAACCCAACTAGCGGGAGATGGAATGAGCAGTTCTTC
TRBV6-1,-,13,-,TRBJ2-5,CASSAEREETQYF,TGTGCCAGCAGTGCCGAGCGGGAAGAGACCCAGTACTTC
TRBV11-2,-,16,-,TRBJ2-5,CASSLGRTTYQETQYF,TGTGCCAGCAGCTTAGGGAGGACCACGTACCAAGAGACCCAGTACTTC
TRBV25-1,-,14,TRBD1,TRBJ1-2,CASSEVQGVRGYTF,TGTGCCAGCAGTGAAGTACAGGGGGTCAGGGGCTACACCTTC
TRBV6-1,-,11,-,TRBJ1-2,CASRQGGGYTF,TGTGCCAGCAGGCAGGGTGGAGGCTACACCTTC
TRBV19,-,12,-,TRBJ2-3,CASSHSTDTQYF,TGTGCCAGTAGTCATAGCACAGATACGCAGTATTTT
TRBV2,-,15,-,TRBJ1-4,CASSLGDLANEKLFF,TGTGCCAGCAGTCTCGGGGACCTAGCGAATGAAAAACTGTTTTTT
TRBV11-2,-,17,TRBD2,TRBJ2-5,CASSDRRSTSGQETQYF,TGTGCCAGCAGCGACCGCAGATCGACTAGCGGGCAAGAGACCCAGTACTTC
TRBV5-8,-,15,-,TRBJ1-5,CASSLAWGRNQPQHF,TGTGCCAGCAGCTTGGCTTGGGGCCGAAATCAGCCCCAGCATTTT
TRBV27,-,16,TRBD2,TRBJ2-3,CASTRLGEGFTDTQYF,TGTGCCAGCACCAGACTCGGGGAGGGCTTCACAGATACGCAGTATTTT